Listed below are T cell receptor beta chains from one sample, sequenced in a study of T cell repertoires in cytomegalovirus infection. TCRdb processed the reads anew with MiXCR; each CDR3 protein has one entry. The sample has a few hundred thousand distinct CDR3 sequences, more than 15% seen once; the top ten hold less than 60%. Input material: CD8+ T cells from PBMCs. These TCRs come from a human donor in good health (CMV status not recorded). Some clones in this sample may be carry-over from other donors' samples. Both conserved end residues are part of each CDR3. Each record gives: D gene, V gene, clone size, J gene, CDR3 protein, CDR3 DNA. D genes are given only for firm matches. Clone size, where shown, is once, few, many, or a class for clones that have expanded.

-	TRBV5-6	many	TRBJ1-1	CASSPPTGIPEAFF	TGTGCCAGCAGCCCTCCTACAGGCATCCCTGAAGCTTTCTTT
TRBD1	TRBV29-1	-	TRBJ2-7	CSVGDRAYEQYF	TGCAGCGTCGGGGACAGGGCCTACGAGCAGTACTTC
-	TRBV27	many	TRBJ2-2	CASSPGLYTGELFF	TGTGCCAGCAGTCCGGGCCTCTACACCGGGGAGCTGTTTTTT
-	TRBV6-1	-	TRBJ2-2	CASSEVSYIGRGTGELFF	TGTGCCAGCAGTGAAGTATCTTATATTGGCCGAGGCACCGGGGAGCTGTTTTTT
TRBD1	TRBV5-5	few	TRBJ2-7	CASSSGTGNYEQYF	TGTGCCAGCAGCTCCGGGACAGGGAACTACGAGCAGTACTTC
-	TRBV11-2	few	TRBJ1-1	CASSLDRAGDGAFF	TGTGCCAGCAGCTTAGATCGCGCGGGGGATGGAGCTTTCTTT
-	TRBV27	many	TRBJ2-3	CASSLSVAGTDTQYF	TGTGCCAGCAGTTTATCTGTGGCCGGCACAGATACGCAGTATTTT
-	TRBV5-4	few	TRBJ1-1	CASIDANTEAFF	TGTGCCAGCATTGACGCCAACACTGAAGCTTTCTTT
TRBD1	TRBV7-9	many	TRBJ1-1	CASSLPGQGRTEAFF	TGTGCCAGCAGCTTACCGGGACAGGGAAGGACTGAAGCTTTCTTT
-	TRBV9	few	TRBJ1-4	CASSVGPVNEKLFF	TGTGCCAGCAGCGTAGGGCCAGTGAATGAAAAACTGTTTTTT
TRBD1	TRBV19	many	TRBJ2-7	CASTPGQGAYEQYF	TGTGCCAGTACCCCCGGTCAGGGGGCCTACGAGCAGTACTTC
-	TRBV5-5	-	TRBJ2-7	CASTRVSTGEQYF	TGTGCCAGCACGCGGGTGTCAACTGGCGAGCAGTACTTC